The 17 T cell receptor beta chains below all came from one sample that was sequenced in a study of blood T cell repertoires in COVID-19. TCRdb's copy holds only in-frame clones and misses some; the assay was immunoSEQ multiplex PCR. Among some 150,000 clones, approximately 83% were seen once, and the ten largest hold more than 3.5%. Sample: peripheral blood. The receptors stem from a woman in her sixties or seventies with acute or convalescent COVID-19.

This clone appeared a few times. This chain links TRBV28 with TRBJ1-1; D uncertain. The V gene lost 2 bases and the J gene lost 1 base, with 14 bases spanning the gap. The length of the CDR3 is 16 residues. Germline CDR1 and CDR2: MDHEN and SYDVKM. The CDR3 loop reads CASSLTRGRANTEAFF. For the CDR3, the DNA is TGTGCCAGCAGTTTAACCCGGGGTAGGGCGAACACTGAAGCTTTCTTT.

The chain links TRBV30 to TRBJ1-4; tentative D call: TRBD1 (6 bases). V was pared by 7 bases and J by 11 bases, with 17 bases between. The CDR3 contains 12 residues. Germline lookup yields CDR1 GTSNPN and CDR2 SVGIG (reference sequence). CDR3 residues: CASQTGPPKLFF. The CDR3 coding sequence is TGTGCCTCTCAGACAGGCCCACCGAAACTGTTTTTT.

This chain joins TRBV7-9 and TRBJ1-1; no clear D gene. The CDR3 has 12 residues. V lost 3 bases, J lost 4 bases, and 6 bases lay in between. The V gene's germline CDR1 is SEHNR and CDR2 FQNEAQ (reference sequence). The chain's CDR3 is CASSLGSTEAFF. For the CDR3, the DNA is TGTGCCAGCAGCTTGGGGAGCACTGAAGCTTTCTTT.

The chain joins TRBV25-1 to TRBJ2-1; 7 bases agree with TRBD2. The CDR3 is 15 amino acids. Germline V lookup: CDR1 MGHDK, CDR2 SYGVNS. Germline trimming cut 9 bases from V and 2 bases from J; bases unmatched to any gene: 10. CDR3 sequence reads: CASPSGTFTYNEQFF. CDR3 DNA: TGTGCCAGTCCCAGCGGGACTTTTACCTACAATGAGCAGTTCTTC.

The CDR3 DNA reads as TGTGCCAGCAGCTTATCCGAAAGCTATGTCGGCTACACCTTC. Amino acids: CASSLSESYVGYTF. The V and J genes are TRBV7-9 and TRBJ1-2, with no clear D. The CDR3 spans 14 residues. CDR1 and CDR2 (germline): SEHNR, FQNEAQ (reference sequence). V lost 2 bases to trimming and J lost 8 bases, with 15 bases between them.

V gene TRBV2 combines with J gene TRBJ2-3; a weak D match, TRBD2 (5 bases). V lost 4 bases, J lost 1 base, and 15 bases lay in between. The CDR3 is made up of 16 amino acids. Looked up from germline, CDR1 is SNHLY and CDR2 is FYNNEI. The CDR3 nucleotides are TGTGCCAGCAGTGGGTTGGGAGTTGGGCGCACAGATACGCAGTATTTT. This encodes CASSGLGVGRTDTQYF.

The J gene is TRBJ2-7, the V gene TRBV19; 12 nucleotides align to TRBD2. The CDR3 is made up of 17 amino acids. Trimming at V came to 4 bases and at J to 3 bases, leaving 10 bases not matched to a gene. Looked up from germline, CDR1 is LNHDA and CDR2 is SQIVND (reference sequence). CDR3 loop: CASSSRLAGESFYEQYF. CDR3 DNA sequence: TGTGCCAGTAGTAGTCGACTAGCGGGAGAGTCTTTCTACGAGCAGTACTTC.

DNA for the CDR3: TGTGCCAGCAACCGGGAACGCAATCAGCCCCAGCATTTT. Translating it yields CASNRERNQPQHF. The chain recombines TRBV2 with TRBJ1-5; D is unresolved. The germline V and J ends were trimmed by 7 bases and 2 bases, with 9 bases remaining between them. The length of the CDR3 is 13 residues. Germline V gene data show CDR1 as SNHLY and CDR2 as FYNNEI.

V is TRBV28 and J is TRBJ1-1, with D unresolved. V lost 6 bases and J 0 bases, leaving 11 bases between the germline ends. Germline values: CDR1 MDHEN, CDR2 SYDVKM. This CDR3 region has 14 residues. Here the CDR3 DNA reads TGTGCCAGCAGCGATACAGTAATGAACACTGAAGCTTTCTTT. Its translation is CASSDTVMNTEAFF.

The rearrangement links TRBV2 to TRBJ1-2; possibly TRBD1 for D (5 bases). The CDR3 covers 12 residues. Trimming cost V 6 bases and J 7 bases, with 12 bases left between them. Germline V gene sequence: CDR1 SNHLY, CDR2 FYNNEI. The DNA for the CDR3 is TGTGCCAGCAGGCCATTGGGGGGTGGCTACACCTTC. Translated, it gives CASRPLGGGYTF.

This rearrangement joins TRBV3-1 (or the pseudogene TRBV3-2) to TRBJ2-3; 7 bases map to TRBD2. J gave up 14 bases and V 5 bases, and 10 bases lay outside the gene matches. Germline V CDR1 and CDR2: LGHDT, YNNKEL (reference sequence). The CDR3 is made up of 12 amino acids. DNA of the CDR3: TGTGCCAGCAGCGGCGGAGCGGGACGGTGGTATTTT. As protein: CASSGGAGRWYF.

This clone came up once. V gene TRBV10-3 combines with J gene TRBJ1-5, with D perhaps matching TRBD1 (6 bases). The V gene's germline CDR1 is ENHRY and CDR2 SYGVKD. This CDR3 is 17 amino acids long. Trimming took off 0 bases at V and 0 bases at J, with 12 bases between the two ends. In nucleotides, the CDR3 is TGTGCCATCAGTGAGTCGATAACAGGGTCTAGCAATCAGCCCCAGCATTTT. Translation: CAISESITGSSNQPQHF.

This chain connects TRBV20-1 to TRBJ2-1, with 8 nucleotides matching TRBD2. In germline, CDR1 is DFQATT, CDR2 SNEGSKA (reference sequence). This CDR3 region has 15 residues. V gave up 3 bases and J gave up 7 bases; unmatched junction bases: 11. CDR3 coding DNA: TGCAGTGCTAGTCTTCCCGGGACTAGGAAGAATGAGCAGTTCTTC. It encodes CSASLPGTRKNEQFF.

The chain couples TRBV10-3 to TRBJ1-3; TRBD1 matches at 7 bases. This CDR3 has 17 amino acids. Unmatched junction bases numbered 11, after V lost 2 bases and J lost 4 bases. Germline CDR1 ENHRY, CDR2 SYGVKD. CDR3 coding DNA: TGTGCCATCAGTGAGAGAGACAGGGTGGTAGGCGGAAACACCATATATTTT. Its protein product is CAISERDRVVGGNTIYF.

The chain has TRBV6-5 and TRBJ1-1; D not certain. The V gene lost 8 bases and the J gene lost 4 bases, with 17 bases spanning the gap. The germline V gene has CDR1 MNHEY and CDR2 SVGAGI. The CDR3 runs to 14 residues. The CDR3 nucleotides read TGTGCCAGCCTCCCGGGGTTAACTCGCACTGAAGCTTTCTTT. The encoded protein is CASLPGLTRTEAFF.

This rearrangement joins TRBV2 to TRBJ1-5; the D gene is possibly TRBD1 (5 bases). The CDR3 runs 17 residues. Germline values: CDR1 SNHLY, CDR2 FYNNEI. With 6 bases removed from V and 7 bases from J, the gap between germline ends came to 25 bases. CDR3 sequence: CASRSGGGSGLGQPQHF. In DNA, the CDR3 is TGTGCCAGCAGATCCGGGGGAGGATCGGGGTTAGGGCAGCCCCAGCATTTT.

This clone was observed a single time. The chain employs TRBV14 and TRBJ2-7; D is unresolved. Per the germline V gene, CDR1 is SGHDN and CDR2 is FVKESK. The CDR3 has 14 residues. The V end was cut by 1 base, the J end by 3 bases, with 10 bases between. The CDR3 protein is CASSQGAGNYEQYF. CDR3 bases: TGTGCCAGCAGCCAAGGTGCAGGTAACTACGAGCAGTACTTC.